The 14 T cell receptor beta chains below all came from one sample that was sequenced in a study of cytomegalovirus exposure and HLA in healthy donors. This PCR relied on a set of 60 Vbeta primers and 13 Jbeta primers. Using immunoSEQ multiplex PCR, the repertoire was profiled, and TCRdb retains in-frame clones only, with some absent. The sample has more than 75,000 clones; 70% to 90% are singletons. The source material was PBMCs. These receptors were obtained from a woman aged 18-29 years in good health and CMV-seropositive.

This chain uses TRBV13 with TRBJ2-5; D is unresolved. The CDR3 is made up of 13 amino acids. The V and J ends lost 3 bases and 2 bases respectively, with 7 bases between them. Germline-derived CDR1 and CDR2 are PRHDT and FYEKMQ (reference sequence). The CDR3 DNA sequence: TGTGCCAGCAGCTTCAAGCCACAAGAGACCCAGTACTTC. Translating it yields CASSFKPQETQYF.

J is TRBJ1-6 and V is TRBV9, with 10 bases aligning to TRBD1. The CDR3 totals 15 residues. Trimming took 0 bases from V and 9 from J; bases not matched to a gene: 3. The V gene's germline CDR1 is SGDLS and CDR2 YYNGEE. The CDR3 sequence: CASSVAGTGASPLHF. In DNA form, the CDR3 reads TGTGCCAGCAGCGTAGCCGGGACAGGGGCTTCACCCCTCCACTTT. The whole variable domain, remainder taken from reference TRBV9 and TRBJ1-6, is DSGVTQTPKHLITATGQRVTLRCSPRSGDLSVYWYQQSLDQGLQFLIQYYNGEERAKGNILERFSAQQFPDLHSELNLSSLELGDSALYFCASSVAGTGASPLHFGNGTRLTVT.

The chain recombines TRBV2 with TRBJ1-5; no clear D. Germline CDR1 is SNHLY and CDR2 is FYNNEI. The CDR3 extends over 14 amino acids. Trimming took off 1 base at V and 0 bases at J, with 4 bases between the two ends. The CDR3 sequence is CASSEVYSNQPQHF. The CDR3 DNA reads TGTGCCAGCAGTGAAGTATATAGCAATCAGCCCCAGCATTTT. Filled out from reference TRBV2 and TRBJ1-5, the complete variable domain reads EPEVTQTPSHQVTQMGQEVILRCVPISNHLYFYWYRQILGQKVEFLVSFYNNEISEKSEIFDDQFSVERPDGSNFTLKIRSTKLEDSAMYFCASSEVYSNQPQHFGDGTRLSIL.

DNA of the CDR3: TGCGCCAGCAGCTTGGCCGGGACTAGCGGCGACAATGAGCAGTTCTTC. It codes for CASSLAGTSGDNEQFF. The chain recombines TRBV5-1 with TRBJ2-1, with TRBD2 identical over 11 bases. V shed 0 bases and J 5 bases; nucleotides not matched to a gene: 4. CDR3 length: 16 amino acids. The germline V gene encodes CDR1 SGHRS and CDR2 YFSETQ.

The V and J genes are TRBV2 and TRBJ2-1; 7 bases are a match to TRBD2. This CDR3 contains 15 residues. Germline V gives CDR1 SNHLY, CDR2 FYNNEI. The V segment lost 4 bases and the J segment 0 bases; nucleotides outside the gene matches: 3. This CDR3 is CASSGGGGSYNEQFF. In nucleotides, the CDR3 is TGTGCCAGCAGTGGGGGCGGGGGCTCCTACAATGAGCAGTTCTTC. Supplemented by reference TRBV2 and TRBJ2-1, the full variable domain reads EPEVTQTPSHQVTQMGQEVILRCVPISNHLYFYWYRQILGQKVEFLVSFYNNEISEKSEIFDDQFSVERPDGSNFTLKIRSTKLEDSAMYFCASSGGGGSYNEQFFGPGTRLTVL.

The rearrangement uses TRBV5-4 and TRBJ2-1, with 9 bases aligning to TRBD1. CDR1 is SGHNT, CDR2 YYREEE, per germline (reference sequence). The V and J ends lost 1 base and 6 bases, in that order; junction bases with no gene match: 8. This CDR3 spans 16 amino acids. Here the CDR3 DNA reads TGTGCCAGCAGCTTGCCGGACAGGGGCCAGTTCAATGAGCAGTTCTTC. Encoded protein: CASSLPDRGQFNEQFF.

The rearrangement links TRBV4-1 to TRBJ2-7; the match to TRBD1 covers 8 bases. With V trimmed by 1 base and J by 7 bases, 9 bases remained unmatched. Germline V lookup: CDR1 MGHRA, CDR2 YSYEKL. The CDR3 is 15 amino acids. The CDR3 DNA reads TGCGCCAGCAGCCAAGCTACAGGGGGTCTGGGGGAGCAGTACTTC. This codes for CASSQATGGLGEQYF.

The CDR3: CASSVVAGEYYEQYF. The CDR3 nucleotides are TGTGCCAGCAGCGTCGTAGCGGGAGAGTACTACGAGCAGTACTTC. The V call is TRBV9, the J call TRBJ2-7, with 9 bases that match TRBD2. V shed 2 bases, J shed 3 bases, and the junction held 6 bases outside the gene matches. This CDR3 spans 15 amino acids. Looked up from germline, CDR1 is SGDLS and CDR2 is YYNGEE.

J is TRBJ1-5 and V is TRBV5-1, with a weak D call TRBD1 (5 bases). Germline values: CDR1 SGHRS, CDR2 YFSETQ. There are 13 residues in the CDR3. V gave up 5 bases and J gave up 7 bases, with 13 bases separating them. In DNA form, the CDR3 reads TGCGCCAGCAGGTCAGGGTTAAACCAGCCCCAGCATTTT. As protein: CASRSGLNQPQHF.

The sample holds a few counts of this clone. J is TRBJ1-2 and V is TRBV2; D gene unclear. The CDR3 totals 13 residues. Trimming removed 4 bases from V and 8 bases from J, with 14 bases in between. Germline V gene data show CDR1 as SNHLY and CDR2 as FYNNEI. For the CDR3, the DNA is TGTGCCAGCAGTGCCGGAGAGTACTCGGGCTACACCTTC. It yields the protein CASSAGEYSGYTF.

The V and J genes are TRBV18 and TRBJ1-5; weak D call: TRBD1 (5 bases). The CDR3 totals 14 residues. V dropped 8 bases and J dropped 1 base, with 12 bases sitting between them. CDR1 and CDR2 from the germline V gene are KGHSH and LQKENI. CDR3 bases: TGTGCCAGCGGGAGGGACGGGAGCAATCAGCCCCAGCATTTT. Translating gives CASGRDGSNQPQHF.

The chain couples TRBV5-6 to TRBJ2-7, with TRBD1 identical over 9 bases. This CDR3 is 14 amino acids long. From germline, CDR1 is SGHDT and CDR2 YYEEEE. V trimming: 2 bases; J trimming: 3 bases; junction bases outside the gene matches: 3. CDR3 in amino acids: CASSFGTGFYEQYF. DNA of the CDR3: TGTGCCAGCAGCTTCGGGACAGGGTTCTACGAGCAGTACTTC.

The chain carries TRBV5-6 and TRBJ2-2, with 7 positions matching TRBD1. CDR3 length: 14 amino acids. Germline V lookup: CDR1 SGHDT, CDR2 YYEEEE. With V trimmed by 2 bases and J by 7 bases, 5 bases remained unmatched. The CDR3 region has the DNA TGTGCCAGCAGCTTAACAGGGGTTAACGGGGAGCTGTTTTTT. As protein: CASSLTGVNGELFF.

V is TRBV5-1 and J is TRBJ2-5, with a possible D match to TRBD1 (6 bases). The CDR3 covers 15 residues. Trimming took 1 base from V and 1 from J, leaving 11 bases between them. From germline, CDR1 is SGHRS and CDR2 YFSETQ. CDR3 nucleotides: TGCGCCAGCAGCTTGCAGGGGCAGAGCCAAGAGACCCAGTACTTC. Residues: CASSLQGQSQETQYF.